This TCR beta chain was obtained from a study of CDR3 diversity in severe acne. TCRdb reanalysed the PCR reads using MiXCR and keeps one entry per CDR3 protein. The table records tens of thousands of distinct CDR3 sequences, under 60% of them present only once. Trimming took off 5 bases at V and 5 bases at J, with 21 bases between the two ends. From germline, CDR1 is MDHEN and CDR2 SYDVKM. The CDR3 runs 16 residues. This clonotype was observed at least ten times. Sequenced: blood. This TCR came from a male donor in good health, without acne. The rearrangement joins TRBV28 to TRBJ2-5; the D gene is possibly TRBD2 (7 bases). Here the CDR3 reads CASSETTGRGGETQYF. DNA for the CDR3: TGTGCCAGCAGTGAAACCACAGGGAGGGGTGGGGAGACCCAGTACTTC.